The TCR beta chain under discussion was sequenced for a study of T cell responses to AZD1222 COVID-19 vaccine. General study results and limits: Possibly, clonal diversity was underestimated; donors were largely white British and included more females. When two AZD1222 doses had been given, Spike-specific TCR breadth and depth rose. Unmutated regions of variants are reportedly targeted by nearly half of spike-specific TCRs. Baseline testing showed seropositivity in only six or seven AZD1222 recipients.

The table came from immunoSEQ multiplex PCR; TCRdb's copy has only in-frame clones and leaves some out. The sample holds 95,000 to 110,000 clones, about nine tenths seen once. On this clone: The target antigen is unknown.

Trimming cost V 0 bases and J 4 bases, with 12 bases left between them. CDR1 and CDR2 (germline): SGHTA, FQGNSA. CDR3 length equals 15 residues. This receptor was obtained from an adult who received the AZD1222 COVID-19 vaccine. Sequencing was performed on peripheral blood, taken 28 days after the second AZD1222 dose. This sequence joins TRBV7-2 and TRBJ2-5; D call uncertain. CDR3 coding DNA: TGTGCCAGCAGCTTAGCCCATGGGGTTGGAGAGACCCAGTACTTC. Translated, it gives CASSLAHGVGETQYF.